The sequence of this TCR beta chain was determined in a study of cytomegalovirus exposure and HLA in healthy donors. The CDR3 extends over 12 amino acids. CDR1 and CDR2 (germline): MNHNY, SVGAGI (reference sequence). V lost 7 bases and J lost 7, with 13 bases in between. PCR involved 60 Vbeta and 13 Jbeta primers. Sequencing was performed with immunoSEQ multiplex PCR; in TCRdb, only in-frame clones are kept and a portion is missing. The sample records 110,000 to 150,000 clones, more than 80% being singletons. This rearrangement joins TRBV6-6 to TRBJ2-5; tentative D call: TRBD2 (6 bases). The sample consisted of PBMCs. This TCR derives from a woman aged 40 to 50 in good health and CMV-seropositive. CDR3: CASTLPGLTQYF. In DNA, the CDR3 is TGTGCCAGCACCCTGCCGGGACTGACCCAGTACTTC.